The clone carrying this T cell receptor (beta chain) appeared a single time. Trimming shortened V by 8 bases and J by 6 bases, and 24 bases separated the two germline ends. Germline-derived CDR1 and CDR2 are MGHRA and YSYEKL. The CDR3 sequence is 16 residues long. Unique molecular identifiers were used in preparing the TCRbeta library. TCRdb itself ran the PCR reads through MiXCR, one entry per CDR3 protein. The sample has around 450,000 distinct CDR3 sequences, over 40% seen once. This entry is derived from a study of T-cell reconstitution after alpha-beta-depleted transplantation in children. Sequenced material: PBMCs, taken before TCRalphabeta/CD19-depleted stem cell transplant. The genes are TRBV4-1 and TRBJ2-3, with D possibly TRBD2 on 5 matching bases. This receptor was obtained from a girl aged 2 to 9 with aplastic anemia, due to receive a stem cell transplant. The CDR3 here is CASLITPSGRVDTQYF. The CDR3 bases are TGCGCCAGCCTGATTACCCCGAGCGGAAGGGTGGATACGCAGTATTTT.